This T cell receptor (beta chain) was captured by sequencing in a study of T cell changes during pregnancy in multiple sclerosis. Trimming cost V 4 bases and J 10 bases, with 20 bases left between them. The CDR3 runs to 15 residues. CDR1 is SNHLY, CDR2 FYNNEI, per germline. Data came from immunoSEQ multiplex PCR; TCRdb stores just in-frame clones and leaves some out. Here the sample spans approximately 80,000 clones, 94% being singletons. The specimen comprised peripheral blood, sampled in the second trimester of pregnancy. The chain joins TRBV2 to TRBJ2-1; a possible D gene is TRBD2 (6 bases). The TCR was taken from a female donor in good health, enrolled as a control in a pregnancy study. The CDR3, as DNA: TGTGCCAGCAGTGTGGCTTTAGGGACTGGTATCGAGCAGTTCTTC. This gives the protein CASSVALGTGIEQFF.